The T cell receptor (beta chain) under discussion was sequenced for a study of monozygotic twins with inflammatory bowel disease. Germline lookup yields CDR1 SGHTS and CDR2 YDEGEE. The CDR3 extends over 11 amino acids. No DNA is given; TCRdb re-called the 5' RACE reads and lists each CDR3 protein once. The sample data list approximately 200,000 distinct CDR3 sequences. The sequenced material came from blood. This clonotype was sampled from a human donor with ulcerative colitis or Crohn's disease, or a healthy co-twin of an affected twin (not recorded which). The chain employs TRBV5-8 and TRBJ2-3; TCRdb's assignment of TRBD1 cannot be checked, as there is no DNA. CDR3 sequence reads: CASSYYPGPRF.